What follows describes a single T cell receptor beta chain. Its antigen is unidentified. V lost 6 bases to trimming and J lost 6 bases, with 21 bases between them. CDR3 length: 15 amino acids. The germline V gene encodes CDR1 SGHNT and CDR2 YENEEA. The replicate PCRs on unsorted PBMC were given about 0.3 ug DNA, which is tens of thousands of T cell genomes. Ten immunoSEQ deep assay plates were used by the authors to sequence unsorted PBMC DNA. Measured with immunoSEQ multiplex PCR; TCRdb has only the in-frame clones, and not every one. The table includes roughly 500,000 clones, 60% to 85% detected once. This sample was taken from a study of shared clonotypes between healthy human individuals. Study summary: In total, the donors were a couple of women and a few men aged 18 to 49. Regarding the study as a whole: An expected dependence of interdonor clonotype sharing on sequencing depth was noted.

The chain joins TRBV11-3 to TRBJ2-7, with D possibly matching TRBD1 (6 bases). The sample was PBMCs. The sequence was collected from a woman aged 35 to 49 in good health. Some clones in this sample may be carry-over from other donors' samples. The CDR3 sequence: CASSHFVGEQGEQYF. CDR3 nucleotide sequence: TGTGCCAGCAGTCATTTCGTGGGGGAACAGGGCGAGCAGTACTTC.